These T cell receptor beta chains were read from a single sample in a study of cytomegalovirus exposure and HLA in healthy donors. Assay used: immunoSEQ multiplex PCR; TCRdb lists only in-frame clones, some missing. This sample has almost 90,000 clones, with about 85% found just once. Sequencing used PBMCs. Receptor source: a man between 40 and 49 years old in good health and CMV-seropositive. Each CDR3 is given with its conserved first and last residue. D genes are given only for firm matches. Rows give clone size only sometimes, using once, few, many, or a class for an expanded clone.

>TRBD1|NA|TRBJ1-2|TRBV6-1|13
TGTGCCAGCAGTCCAGACAGGGAGTGGGGCTACACCTTC
CASSPDREWGYTF
>NA|once|TRBJ1-4|TRBV28|13
TGTGCCAGCAGTTTATCCAGTAATGAAAAACTGTTTTTT
CASSLSSNEKLFF
>TRBD1|NA|TRBJ1-4|TRBV5-4|15
TGTGCCAGCAGCTTACAGGGGGCAACTAATGAAAAACTGTTTTTT
CASSLQGATNEKLFF
>NA|once|TRBJ2-1|TRBV15|12
TGTGCCACCAGCAGAGATTCGAGTGAGCAGTTCTTC
CATSRDSSEQFF
>TRBD1|NA|TRBJ1-2|TRBV5-1|15
TGCGCCAGCAGCTTGGCCGGGGACAGGGCCTATGGCTACACCTTC
CASSLAGDRAYGYTF
>NA|NA|TRBJ1-5|TRBV6-1|14
TGTGCCAGCAGGGTCCAGGATAGCAATCAGCCCCAGCATTTT
CASRVQDSNQPQHF
>NA|NA|TRBJ1-1|TRBV13|14
TGTGCCAGCAAAAACAGGGACATGAACACTGAAGCTTTCTTT
CASKNRDMNTEAFF
>TRBD1|NA|TRBJ2-2|TRBV18|15
TGTGCCAGCTCACCGGGACAGGGTGGCACCGGGGAGCTGTTTTTT
CASSPGQGGTGELFF
>NA|NA|TRBJ2-4|TRBV13|13
TGTGCCAGCAGCCCGGGGCTGGGGGGCATTCAGTACTTC
CASSPGLGGIQYF
>NA|NA|TRBJ2-6|TRBV30|17
TGTGCCTGGGGGGACAAGGGGGTAAGCTCTGGGGCCAACGTCCTGACTTTC
CAWGDKGVSSGANVLTF
>TRBD1|NA|TRBJ1-2|TRBV7-9|14
TGTGCCAGCAGCCGGGGACAGCCCGGCTATGGCTACACCTTC
CASSRGQPGYGYTF